This T cell receptor beta chain was obtained from a study of T cells in Graves' hyperthyroidism and ophthalmopathy. TCR beta CDR3 sequences were amplified from RNA transcripts. Primed by the HTBI set, a first-round RT-PCR was run on the TCR CDR3. TCRdb redid the calling of the multiplex PCR reads with MiXCR, one entry per CDR3 protein. The sample has 690,000 or so distinct CDR3 sequences; about 17% are singletons. Many counts were recorded for this clonotype. This TCR was sampled from a woman aged 45-65 years with Graves' hyperthyroidism that later progressed to Graves' ophthalmopathy. The sequencing input was blood.

The CDR3 DNA is TGTGCCAGCAGCTCCTGGACTAGCGGGGTCTCCTACAATGAGCAGTTCTTC. As protein: CASSSWTSGVSYNEQFF. The chain combines TRBV11-3 with TRBJ2-1; the match to TRBD2 covers 12 bases. V lost 4 bases, J lost 0 bases, and 4 bases stayed unmatched. CDR1 SGHNT and CDR2 YENEEA come from the germline V gene. The CDR3 totals 17 residues.